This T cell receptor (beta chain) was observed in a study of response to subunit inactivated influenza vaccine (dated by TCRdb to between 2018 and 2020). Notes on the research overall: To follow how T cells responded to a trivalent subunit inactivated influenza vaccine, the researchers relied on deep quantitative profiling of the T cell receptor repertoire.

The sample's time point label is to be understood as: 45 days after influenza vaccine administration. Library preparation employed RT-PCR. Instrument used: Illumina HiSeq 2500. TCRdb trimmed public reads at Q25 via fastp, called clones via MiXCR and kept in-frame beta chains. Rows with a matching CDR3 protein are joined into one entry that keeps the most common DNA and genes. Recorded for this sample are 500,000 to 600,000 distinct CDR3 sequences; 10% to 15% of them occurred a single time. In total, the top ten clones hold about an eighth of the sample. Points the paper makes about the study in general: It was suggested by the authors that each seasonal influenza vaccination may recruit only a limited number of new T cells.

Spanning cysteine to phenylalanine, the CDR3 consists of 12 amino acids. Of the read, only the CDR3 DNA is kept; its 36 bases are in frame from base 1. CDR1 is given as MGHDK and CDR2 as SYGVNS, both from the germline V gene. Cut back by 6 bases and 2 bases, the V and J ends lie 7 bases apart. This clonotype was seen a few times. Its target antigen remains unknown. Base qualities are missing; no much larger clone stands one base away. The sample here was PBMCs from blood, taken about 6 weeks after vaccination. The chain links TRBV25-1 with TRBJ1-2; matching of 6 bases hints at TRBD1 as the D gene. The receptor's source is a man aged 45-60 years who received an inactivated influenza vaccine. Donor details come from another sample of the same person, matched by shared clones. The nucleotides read TGTGCCAGCAGACAGGGCAACTATGGCTACACCTTC. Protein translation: CASRQGNYGYTF.